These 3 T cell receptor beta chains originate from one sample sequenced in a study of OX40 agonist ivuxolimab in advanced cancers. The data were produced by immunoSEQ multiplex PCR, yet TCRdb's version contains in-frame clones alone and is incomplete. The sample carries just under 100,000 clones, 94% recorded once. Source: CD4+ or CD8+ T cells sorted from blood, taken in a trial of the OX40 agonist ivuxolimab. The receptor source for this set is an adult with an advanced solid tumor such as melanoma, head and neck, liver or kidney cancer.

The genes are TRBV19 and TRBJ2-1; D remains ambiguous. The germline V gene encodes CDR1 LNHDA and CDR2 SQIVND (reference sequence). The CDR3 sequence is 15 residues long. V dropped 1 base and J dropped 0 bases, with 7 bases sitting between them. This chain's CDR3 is CASSIGSFSYNEQFF. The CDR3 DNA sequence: TGTGCCAGTAGTATAGGCTCTTTCTCCTACAATGAGCAGTTCTTC.

The CDR3: CASRGTYRGTNDEQFF. In DNA form, the CDR3 reads TGTGCCAGCCGGGGGACGTACCGCGGGACCAACGATGAGCAGTTCTTC. The genes are TRBV7-2 and TRBJ2-1; perhaps TRBD2 as D (6 bases). The V end lost 8 bases, the J end lost 8 bases, and 25 bases lay between the germline ends. Germline CDR1 is SGHTA and CDR2 is FQGNSA. This CDR3 comprises 16 residues.

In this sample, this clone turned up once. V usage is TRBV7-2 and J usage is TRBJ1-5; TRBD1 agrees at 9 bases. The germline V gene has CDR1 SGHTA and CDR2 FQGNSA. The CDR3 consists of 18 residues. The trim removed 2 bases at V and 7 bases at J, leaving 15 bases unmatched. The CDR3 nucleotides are TGTGCCAGCAGCTTAAGAGACGGGACAGGGACTCTTCGGCAGCCCCAGCATTTT. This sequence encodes CASSLRDGTGTLRQPQHF.